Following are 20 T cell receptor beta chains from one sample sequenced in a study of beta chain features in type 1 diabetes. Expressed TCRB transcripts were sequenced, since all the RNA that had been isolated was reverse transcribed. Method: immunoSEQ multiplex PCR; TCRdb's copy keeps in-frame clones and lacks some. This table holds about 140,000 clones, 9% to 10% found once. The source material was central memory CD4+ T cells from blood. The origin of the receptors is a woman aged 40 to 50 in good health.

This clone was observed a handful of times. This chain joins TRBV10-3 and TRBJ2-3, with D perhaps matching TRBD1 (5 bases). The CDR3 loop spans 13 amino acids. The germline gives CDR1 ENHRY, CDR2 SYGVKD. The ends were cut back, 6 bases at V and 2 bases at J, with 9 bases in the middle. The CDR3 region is CAISEQDTDTQYF. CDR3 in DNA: TGTGCCATCAGCGAACAGGACACAGATACGCAGTATTTT.

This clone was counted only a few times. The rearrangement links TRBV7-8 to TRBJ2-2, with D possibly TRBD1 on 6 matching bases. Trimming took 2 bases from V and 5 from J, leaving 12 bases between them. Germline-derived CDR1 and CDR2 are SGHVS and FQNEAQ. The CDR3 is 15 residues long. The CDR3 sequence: CASSLKGVKTGELFF. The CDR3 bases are TGTGCCAGCAGCTTAAAGGGGGTTAAAACCGGGGAGCTGTTTTTT.

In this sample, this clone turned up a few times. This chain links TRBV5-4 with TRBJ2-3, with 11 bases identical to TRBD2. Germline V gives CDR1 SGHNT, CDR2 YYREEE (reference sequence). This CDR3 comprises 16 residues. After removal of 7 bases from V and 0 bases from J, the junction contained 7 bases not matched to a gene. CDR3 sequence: CASSPTSGGSTDTQYF. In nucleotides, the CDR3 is TGTGCCAGCTCTCCAACTAGCGGGGGAAGCACAGATACGCAGTATTTT.

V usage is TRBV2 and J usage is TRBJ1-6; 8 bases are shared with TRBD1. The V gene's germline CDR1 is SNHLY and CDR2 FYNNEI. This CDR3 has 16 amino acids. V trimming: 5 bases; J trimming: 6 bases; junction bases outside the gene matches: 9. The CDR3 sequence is CASSKTGEYANSPLHF. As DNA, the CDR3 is TGTGCCAGCAGTAAGACAGGGGAGTATGCTAATTCACCCCTCCACTTT.

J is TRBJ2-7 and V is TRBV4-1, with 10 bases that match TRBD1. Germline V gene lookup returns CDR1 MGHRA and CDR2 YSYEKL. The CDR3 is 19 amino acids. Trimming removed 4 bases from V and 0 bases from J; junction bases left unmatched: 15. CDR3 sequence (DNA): TGCGCCAGCAGCCGACGCATCCTTCGGGACAGGGGACGCTCCTACGAGCAGTACTTC. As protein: CASSRRILRDRGRSYEQYF.

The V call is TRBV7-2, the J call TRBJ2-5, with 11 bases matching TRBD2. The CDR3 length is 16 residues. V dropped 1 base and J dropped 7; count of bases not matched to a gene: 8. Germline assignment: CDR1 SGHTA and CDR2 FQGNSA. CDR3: CASSLDLAGGVGTQYF. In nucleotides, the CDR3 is TGTGCCAGCAGCTTAGATCTAGCGGGGGGCGTCGGGACCCAGTACTTC.

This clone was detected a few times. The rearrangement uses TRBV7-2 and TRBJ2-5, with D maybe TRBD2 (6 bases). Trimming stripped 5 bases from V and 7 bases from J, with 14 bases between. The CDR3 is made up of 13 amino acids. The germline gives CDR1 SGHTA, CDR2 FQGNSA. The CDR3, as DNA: TGTGCCAGCAGCCCGACTAGATGGGGGACCCAGTACTTC. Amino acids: CASSPTRWGTQYF.

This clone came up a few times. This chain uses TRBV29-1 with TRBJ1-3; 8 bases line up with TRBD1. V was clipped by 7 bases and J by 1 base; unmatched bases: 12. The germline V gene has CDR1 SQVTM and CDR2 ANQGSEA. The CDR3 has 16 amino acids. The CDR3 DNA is TGCAGCGCGCTGGGAGGACAGGGTATTTCTGGAAACACCATATATTTT. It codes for CSALGGQGISGNTIYF.

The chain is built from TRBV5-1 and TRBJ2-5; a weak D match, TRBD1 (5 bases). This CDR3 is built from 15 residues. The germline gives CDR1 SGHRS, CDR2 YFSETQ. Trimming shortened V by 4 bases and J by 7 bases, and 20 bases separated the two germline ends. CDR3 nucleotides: TGCGCCAGCAGCGTGAGCCAGGGAAGACAGAGGACCCAGTACTTC. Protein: CASSVSQGRQRTQYF.

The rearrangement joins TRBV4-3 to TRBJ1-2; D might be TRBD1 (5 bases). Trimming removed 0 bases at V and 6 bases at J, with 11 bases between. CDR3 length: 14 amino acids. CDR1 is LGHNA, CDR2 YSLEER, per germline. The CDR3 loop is CASSQESRVHGYTF. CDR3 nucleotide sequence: TGCGCCAGCAGCCAAGAGAGCAGGGTACATGGCTACACCTTC.

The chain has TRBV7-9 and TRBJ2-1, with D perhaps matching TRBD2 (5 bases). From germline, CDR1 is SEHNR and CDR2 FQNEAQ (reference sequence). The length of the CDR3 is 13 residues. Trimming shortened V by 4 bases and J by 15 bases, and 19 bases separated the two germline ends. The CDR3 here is CASSSGELSTPFF. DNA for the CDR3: TGTGCCAGCAGCTCCGGGGAGCTCTCGACCCCGTTCTTC.

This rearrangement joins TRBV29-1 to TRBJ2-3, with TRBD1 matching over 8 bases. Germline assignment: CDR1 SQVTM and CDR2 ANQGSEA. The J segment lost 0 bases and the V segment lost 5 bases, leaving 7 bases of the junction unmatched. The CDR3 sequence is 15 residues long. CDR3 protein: CSVWTGRFSTDTQYF. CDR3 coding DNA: TGCAGCGTTTGGACAGGGAGGTTCAGCACAGATACGCAGTATTTT.

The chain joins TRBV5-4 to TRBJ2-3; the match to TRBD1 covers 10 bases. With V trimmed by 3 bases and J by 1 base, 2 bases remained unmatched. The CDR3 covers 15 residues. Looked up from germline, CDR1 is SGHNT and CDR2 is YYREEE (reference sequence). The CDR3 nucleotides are TGTGCCAGCAGCTCCGGACAGGGGGGCACAGATACGCAGTATTTT. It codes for CASSSGQGGTDTQYF.

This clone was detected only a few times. The CDR3 region has the DNA TGTGCCAGCAGCCGGAACACAGGTCTGACAGATACGCAGTATTTT. Protein sequence: CASSRNTGLTDTQYF. The chain is built from TRBV14 and TRBJ2-3; D is perhaps TRBD1 (5 bases). The germline V and J ends were trimmed by 4 bases and 3 bases, with 14 bases remaining between them. Germline-derived CDR1 and CDR2 are SGHDN and FVKESK. CDR3 length equals 15 residues.

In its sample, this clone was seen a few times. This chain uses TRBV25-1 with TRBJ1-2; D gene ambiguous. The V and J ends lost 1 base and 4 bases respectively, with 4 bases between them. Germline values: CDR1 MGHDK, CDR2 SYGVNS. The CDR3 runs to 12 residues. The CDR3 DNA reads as TGTGCCAGCAGTGAATCGGTCTATGGCTACACCTTC. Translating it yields CASSESVYGYTF.

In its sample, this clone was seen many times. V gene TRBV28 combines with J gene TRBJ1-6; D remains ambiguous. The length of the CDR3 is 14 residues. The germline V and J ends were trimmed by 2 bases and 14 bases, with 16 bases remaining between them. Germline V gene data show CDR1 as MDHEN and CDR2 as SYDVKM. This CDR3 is CASSLGGLPETLHF. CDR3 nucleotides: TGTGCCAGCAGTTTAGGCGGTCTACCTGAAACCCTCCACTTT.

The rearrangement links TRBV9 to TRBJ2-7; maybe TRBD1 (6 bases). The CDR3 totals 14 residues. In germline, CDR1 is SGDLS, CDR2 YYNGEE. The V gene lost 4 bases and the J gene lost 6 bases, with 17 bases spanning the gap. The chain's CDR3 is CASSMIPQGSEQYF. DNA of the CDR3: TGTGCCAGCAGCATGATCCCACAGGGAAGCGAGCAGTACTTC.

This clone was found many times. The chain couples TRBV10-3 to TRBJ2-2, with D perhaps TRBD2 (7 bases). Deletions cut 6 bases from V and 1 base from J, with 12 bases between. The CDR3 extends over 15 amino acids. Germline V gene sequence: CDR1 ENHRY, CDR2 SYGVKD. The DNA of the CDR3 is TGTGCCATCAGGGGCGGGGGACAGAACACCGGGGAGCTGTTTTTT. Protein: CAIRGGGQNTGELFF.

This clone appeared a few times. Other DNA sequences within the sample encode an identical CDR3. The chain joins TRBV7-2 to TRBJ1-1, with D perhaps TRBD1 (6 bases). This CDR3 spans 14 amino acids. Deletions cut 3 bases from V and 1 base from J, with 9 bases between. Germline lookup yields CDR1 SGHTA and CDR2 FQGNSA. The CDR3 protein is CASSFDRQNTEAFF. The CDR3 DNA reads TGTGCCAGCAGCTTCGACAGGCAGAACACTGAAGCTTTCTTT. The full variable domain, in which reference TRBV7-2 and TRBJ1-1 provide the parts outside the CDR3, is GAGVSQSPSNKVTEKGKDVELRCDPISGHTALYWYRQSLGQGLEFLIYFQGNSAPDKSGLPSDRFSAERTGGSVSTLTIQRTQQEDSAVYLCASSFDRQNTEAFFGQGTRLTVV.

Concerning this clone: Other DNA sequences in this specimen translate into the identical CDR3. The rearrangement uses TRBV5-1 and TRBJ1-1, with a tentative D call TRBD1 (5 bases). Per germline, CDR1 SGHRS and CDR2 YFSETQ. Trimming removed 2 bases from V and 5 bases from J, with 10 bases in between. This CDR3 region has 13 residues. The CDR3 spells CASSLGERTEAFF. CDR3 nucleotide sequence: TGCGCCAGCAGCTTAGGGGAAAGAACTGAAGCTTTCTTT.